The next 12 T cell receptor beta chains were all read from a single sample in a study of blood T cell repertoires in COVID-19 (dated by TCRdb to about 2020). Libraries were made using the immunoSEQ multiplex PCR assay. Here the immuneACCESS table is served through TCRdb, limited to in-frame sequences with V and J called. Missing clones are a known gap in these copies; in checked studies unresolved V genes cover under half, and the rest lacks a known reason. Counted in this sample were 200,000 to 300,000 clones; around 83% of them appeared once. Of the sample, 9.6% falls within the top ten clones. The sample comprised peripheral blood. The receptor source for this set is a woman older than 75 with acute or convalescent COVID-19.

The J gene is TRBJ1-5, the V gene TRBV2; TRBD1 agrees at 10 bases. This CDR3 has 14 residues. The J segment lost 4 bases and the V segment lost 3 bases, leaving 0 bases of the junction unmatched. Germline assignment: CDR1 SNHLY and CDR2 FYNNEI. This CDR3 reads CASSEDRGNQPQHF. CDR3 sequence (DNA): TGTGCCAGCAGTGAGGACAGGGGGAATCAGCCCCAGCATTTT.

This clone has a handful of counts. CDR3 in amino acids: CASSLGGTGRLSSYEQYF. For the CDR3, the DNA is TGTGCCAGCAGCTTGGGGGGGACAGGCCGACTTAGCTCCTACGAGCAGTACTTC. V gene TRBV5-6 combines with J gene TRBJ2-7; 8 bases map to TRBD1. This CDR3 comprises 18 residues. The V gene end was trimmed by 0 bases and the J gene end by 0 bases; junction bases not matched to a gene: 11. Looked up from germline, CDR1 is SGHDT and CDR2 is YYEEEE.

V usage is TRBV5-1 and J usage is TRBJ2-1, with 7 bases that match TRBD1. The germline CDR1 and CDR2 sequences are SGHRS and YFSETQ. CDR3 length equals 15 residues. V was pared by 3 bases and J by 1 base, with 4 bases of the junction left unmatched. The CDR3 here is CASSWDSPSYNEQFF. In DNA form, the CDR3 reads TGCGCCAGCAGCTGGGACAGCCCTTCCTACAATGAGCAGTTCTTC.

This clone was detected once. The chain uses TRBV28 and TRBJ1-1; D uncertain. Between the trimmed V and J ends, which lost 4 bases and 8 bases, there was a span of 11 bases. The CDR3 is 12 amino acids. Per the germline V gene, CDR1 is MDHEN and CDR2 is SYDVKM. The CDR3 region has the DNA TGTGCCAGCAGTTCACTAGGGTTCGAAGCTTTCTTT. Amino acids: CASSSLGFEAFF.

The chain uses TRBV3-1 (or the pseudogene TRBV3-2) and TRBJ1-6; 7 positions match TRBD1. V dropped 4 bases and J dropped 8; count of bases not matched to a gene: 5. Germline-derived CDR1 and CDR2 are LGHDT and YNNKEL (reference sequence). The CDR3 runs to 14 residues. CDR3 in DNA: TGTGCCAGCAGCCGGGGACAGATCTATTCACCCCTCCACTTT. This gives the protein CASSRGQIYSPLHF.

The chain is built from TRBV9 and TRBJ2-5; 7 bases match TRBD2. CDR1 SGDLS and CDR2 YYNGEE come from the germline V gene. This CDR3 has 17 amino acids. Unmatched junction bases numbered 9, after V lost 0 bases and J lost 1 base. CDR3 sequence reads: CASSVASGGGFQETQYF. CDR3 DNA sequence: TGTGCCAGCAGCGTAGCTTCAGGCGGGGGTTTCCAAGAGACCCAGTACTTC. Full variable domain (outside the CDR3, taken from reference TRBV9 and TRBJ2-5): DSGVTQTPKHLITATGQRVTLRCSPRSGDLSVYWYQQSLDQGLQFLIQYYNGEERAKGNILERFSAQQFPDLHSELNLSSLELGDSALYFCASSVASGGGFQETQYFGPGTRLLVL.

The V gene is TRBV2, the J gene TRBJ1-5; the D gene is possibly TRBD1 (6 bases). This CDR3 comprises 16 residues. Trimming removed 3 bases at V and 1 base at J, with 13 bases between. Germline V gene data show CDR1 as SNHLY and CDR2 as FYNNEI. The CDR3 coding sequence is TGTGCCAGCAGTGAGGAACAGGGACCGAGCAATCAGCCCCAGCATTTT. This sequence encodes CASSEEQGPSNQPQHF.

The rearrangement links TRBV6-5 to TRBJ1-2; no reliable D call. Trimming removed 8 bases from V and 5 bases from J, with 15 bases in between. This CDR3 has 13 residues. Germline loops: CDR1 MNHEY, CDR2 SVGAGI. The CDR3: CASRTVGLYGYTF. The CDR3 region has the DNA TGTGCCAGCCGGACCGTAGGACTATATGGCTACACCTTC.

The chain carries TRBV27 and TRBJ1-5; D is unresolved. The CDR3 covers 13 residues. Deletions cut 9 bases from V and 11 bases from J, with 20 bases between. The germline gives CDR1 MNHEY, CDR2 SMNVEV (reference sequence). DNA for the CDR3: TGTGCCAGACGGTCCCTCAACTGCGGCACCCAGCATTTT. Translated: CARRSLNCGTQHF.

The gene calls are TRBV6-4 and TRBJ2-1; possible D gene TRBD1, 5 bases. From germline, CDR1 is MRHNA and CDR2 SNTAGT. V lost 5 bases to trimming and J lost 8 bases, with 13 bases between them. This CDR3 has 13 amino acids. The CDR3 DNA reads as TGTGCCAGCAGTAGCCAGGGTCACGATGAGCAGTTCTTC. Its translation is CASSSQGHDEQFF.

V and J are TRBV19 and TRBJ1-5; weak D call: TRBD1 (5 bases). The V end lost 0 bases, the J end lost 0 bases, and 9 bases lay between the germline ends. The germline V gene encodes CDR1 LNHDA and CDR2 SQIVND (reference sequence). This CDR3 has 16 amino acids. CDR3 nucleotide sequence: TGTGCCAGTAGTATAGATGACAGATATAGCAATCAGCCCCAGCATTTT. Translating it yields CASSIDDRYSNQPQHF.

Notes on this clone: Other nucleotide sequences from this sample produce the same CDR3. The rearrangement links TRBV18 to TRBJ1-1, with D perhaps matching TRBD1 (5 bases). The CDR3 is 13 residues long. Looked up from germline, CDR1 is KGHSH and CDR2 is LQKENI. V lost 5 bases and J 1 base, leaving 8 bases between the germline ends. The chain's CDR3 is CASSSDRNTEAFF. The CDR3 DNA reads TGTGCCAGCTCATCCGACAGGAACACTGAAGCTTTCTTT.